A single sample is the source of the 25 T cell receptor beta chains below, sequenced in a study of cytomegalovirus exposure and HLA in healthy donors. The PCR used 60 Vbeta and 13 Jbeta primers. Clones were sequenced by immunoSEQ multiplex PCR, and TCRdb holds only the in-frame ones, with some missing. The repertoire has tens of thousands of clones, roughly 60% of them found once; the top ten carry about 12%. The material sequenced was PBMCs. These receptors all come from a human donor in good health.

CDR3 sequence reads: CASSKAGQGQTNTEAFF. The CDR3 DNA reads TGTGCCAGCAGCAAGGCAGGACAAGGGCAAACGAACACTGAAGCTTTCTTT. The gene calls are TRBV7-3 and TRBJ1-1; D may be TRBD1 (5 bases). CDR3 size: 17 residues. The germline gives CDR1 SGHTA, CDR2 FQGTGA. The ends were cut back, 5 bases at V and 1 base at J, with 20 bases in the middle.

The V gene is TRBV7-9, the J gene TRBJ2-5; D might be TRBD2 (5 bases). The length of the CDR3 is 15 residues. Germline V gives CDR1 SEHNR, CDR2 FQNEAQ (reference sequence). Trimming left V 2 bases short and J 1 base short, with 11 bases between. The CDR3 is CASSLLPGIQETQYF. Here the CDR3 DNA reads TGTGCCAGCAGCTTACTTCCCGGGATCCAAGAGACCCAGTACTTC.

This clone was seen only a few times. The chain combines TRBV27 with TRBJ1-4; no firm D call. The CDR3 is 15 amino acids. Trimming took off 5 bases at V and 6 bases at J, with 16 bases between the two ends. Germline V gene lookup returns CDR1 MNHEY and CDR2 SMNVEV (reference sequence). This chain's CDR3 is CASSPRTLRDEKLFF. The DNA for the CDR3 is TGTGCCAGCAGTCCCCGGACCTTGAGGGATGAAAAACTGTTTTTT.

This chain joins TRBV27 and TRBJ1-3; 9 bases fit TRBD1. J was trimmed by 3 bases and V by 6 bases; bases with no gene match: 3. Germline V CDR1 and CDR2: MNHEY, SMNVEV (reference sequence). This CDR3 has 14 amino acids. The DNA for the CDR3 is TGTGCCAGCAGCGGGACAGGGCATGGAAACACCATATATTTT. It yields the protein CASSGTGHGNTIYF.

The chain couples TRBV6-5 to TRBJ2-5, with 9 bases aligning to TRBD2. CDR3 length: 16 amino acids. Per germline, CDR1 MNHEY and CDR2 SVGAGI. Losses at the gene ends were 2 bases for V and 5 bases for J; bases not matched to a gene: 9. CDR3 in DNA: TGTGCCAGCAGTTACGGACTAGCGAGCTCGGGCGAGACCCAGTACTTC. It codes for CASSYGLASSGETQYF.

In DNA form, the CDR3 reads TGTGCCAGCAGCTTAGTCGGGACAGCCAACCAAGAGACCCAGTACTTC. Its protein is CASSLVGTANQETQYF. V gene TRBV11-2 combines with J gene TRBJ2-5, with 7 bases aligning to TRBD1. Germline CDR1 is SGHAT and CDR2 is FQNNGV. With 1 base clipped from V and 0 bases from J, the junction kept 5 bases outside the gene matches. The CDR3 extends over 16 amino acids.

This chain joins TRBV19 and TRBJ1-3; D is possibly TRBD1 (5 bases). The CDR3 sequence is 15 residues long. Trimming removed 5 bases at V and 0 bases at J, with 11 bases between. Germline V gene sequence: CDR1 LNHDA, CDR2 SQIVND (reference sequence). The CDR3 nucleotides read TGTGCCAGTAGTCAACAGGCCTCCTCTGGAAACACCATATATTTT. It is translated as CASSQQASSGNTIYF.

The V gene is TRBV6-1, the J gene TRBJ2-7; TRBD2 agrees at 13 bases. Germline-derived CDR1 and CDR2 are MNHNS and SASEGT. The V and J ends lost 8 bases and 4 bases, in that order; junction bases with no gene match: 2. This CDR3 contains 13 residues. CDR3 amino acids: CASRTSGGYEQYF. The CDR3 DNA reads TGTGCCAGCCGGACTAGCGGGGGTTACGAGCAGTACTTC.

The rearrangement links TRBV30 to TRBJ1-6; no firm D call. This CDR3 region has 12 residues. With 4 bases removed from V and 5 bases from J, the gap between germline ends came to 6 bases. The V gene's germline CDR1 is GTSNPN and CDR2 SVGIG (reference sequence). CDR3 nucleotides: TGTGCCTGGACCGGAGATAATTCACCCCTCCACTTT. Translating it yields CAWTGDNSPLHF.

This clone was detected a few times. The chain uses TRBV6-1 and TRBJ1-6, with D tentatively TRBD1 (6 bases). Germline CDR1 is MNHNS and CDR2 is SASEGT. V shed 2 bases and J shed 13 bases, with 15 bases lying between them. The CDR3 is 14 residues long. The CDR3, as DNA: TGTGCCAGCAGTGAAATATCAACAGGGTCGCCCCTCCACTTT. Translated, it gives CASSEISTGSPLHF.

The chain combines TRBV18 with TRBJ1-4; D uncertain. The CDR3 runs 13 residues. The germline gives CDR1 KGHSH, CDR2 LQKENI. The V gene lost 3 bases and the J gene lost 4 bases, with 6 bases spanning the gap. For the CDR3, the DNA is TGTGCCAGCTCACCTGGCCGTAATGAAAAACTGTTTTTT. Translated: CASSPGRNEKLFF.

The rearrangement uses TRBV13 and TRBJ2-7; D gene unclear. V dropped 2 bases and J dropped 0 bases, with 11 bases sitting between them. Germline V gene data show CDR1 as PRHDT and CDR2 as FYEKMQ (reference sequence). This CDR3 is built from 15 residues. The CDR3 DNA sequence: TGTGCCAGCAGCTTAAAGGTGCAGGTCTCCTACGAGCAGTACTTC. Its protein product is CASSLKVQVSYEQYF.

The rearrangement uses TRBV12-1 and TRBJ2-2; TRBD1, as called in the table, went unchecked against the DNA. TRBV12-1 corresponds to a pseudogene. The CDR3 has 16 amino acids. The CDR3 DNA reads TGTGCCAGCAGCACCTCCGGGACAGGGAAAACCGGGGAGCTGTTTTTT. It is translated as CASSTSGTGKTGELFF.

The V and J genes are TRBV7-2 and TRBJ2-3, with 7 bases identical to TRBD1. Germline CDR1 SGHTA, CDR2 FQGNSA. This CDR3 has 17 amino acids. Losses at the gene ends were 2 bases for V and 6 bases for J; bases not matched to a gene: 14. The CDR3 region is CASSLKGEDRVADTQYF. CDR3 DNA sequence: TGTGCCAGCAGCTTAAAAGGGGAAGACAGGGTAGCGGATACGCAGTATTTT.

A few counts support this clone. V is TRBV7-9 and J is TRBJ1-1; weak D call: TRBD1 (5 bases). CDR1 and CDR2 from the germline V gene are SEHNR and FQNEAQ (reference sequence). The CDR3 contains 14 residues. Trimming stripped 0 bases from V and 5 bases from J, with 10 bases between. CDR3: CASSLARGRTEAFF. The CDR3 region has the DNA TGTGCCAGCAGCTTAGCGCGGGGGAGGACTGAAGCTTTCTTT.

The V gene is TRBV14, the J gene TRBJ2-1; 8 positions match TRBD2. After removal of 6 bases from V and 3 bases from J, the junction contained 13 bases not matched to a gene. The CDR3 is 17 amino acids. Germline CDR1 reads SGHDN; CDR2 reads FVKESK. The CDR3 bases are TGTGCCAGCAGGCCCACCGCCCGGGGGGGCCTCTACAATGAGCAGTTCTTC. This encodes CASRPTARGGLYNEQFF.

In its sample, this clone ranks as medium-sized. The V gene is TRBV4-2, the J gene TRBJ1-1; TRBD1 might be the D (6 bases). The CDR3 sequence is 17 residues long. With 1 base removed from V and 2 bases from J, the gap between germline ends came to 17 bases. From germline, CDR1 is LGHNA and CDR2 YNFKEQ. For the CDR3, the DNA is TGTGCCAGCAGCCAAGTTTTGACGGGAGGGACAAACACTGAAGCTTTCTTT. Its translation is CASSQVLTGGTNTEAFF.

The CDR3 loop is CASSDRGEGTDTQYF. CDR3 coding DNA: TGTGCCAGCAGTGACCGCGGGGAGGGCACAGATACGCAGTATTTT. The genes are TRBV6-4 and TRBJ2-3; a possible D gene is TRBD2 (6 bases). V lost 2 bases, J lost 1 base, and 10 bases lay in between. This CDR3 has 15 amino acids. Looked up from germline, CDR1 is MRHNA and CDR2 is SNTAGT.

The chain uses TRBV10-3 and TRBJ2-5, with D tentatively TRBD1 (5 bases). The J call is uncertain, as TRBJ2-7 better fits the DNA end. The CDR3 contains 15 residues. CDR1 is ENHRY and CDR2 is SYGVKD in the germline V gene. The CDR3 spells CAISDPPEGVYEQYF. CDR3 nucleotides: TGTGCCATCAGTGACCCTCCCGAAGGGGTCTACGAGCAGTACTTC.

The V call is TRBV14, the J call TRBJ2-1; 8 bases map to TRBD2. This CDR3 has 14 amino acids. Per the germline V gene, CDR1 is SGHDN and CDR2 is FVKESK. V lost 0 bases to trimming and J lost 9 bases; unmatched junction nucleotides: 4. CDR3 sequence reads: CASSQDRLAGEQFF. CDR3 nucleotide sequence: TGTGCCAGCAGCCAAGATCGGCTAGCGGGTGAGCAGTTCTTC.

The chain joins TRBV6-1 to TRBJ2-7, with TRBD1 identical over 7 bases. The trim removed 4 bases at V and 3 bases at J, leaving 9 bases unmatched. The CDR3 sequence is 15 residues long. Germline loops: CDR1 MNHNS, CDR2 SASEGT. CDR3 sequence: CASSVMTGSYYEQYF. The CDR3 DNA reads TGTGCCAGCAGTGTTATGACAGGGTCCTACTACGAGCAGTACTTC.

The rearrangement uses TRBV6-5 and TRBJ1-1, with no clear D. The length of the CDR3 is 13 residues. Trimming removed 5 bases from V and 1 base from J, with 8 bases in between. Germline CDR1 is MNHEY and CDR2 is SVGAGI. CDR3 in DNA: TGTGCCAGCAGTATGACTGAGAACACTGAAGCTTTCTTT. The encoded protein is CASSMTENTEAFF.

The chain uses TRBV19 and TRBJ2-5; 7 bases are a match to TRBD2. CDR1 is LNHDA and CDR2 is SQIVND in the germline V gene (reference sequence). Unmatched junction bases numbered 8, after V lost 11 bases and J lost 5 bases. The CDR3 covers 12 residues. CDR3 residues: CAVETSRETQYF. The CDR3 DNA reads TGTGCCGTAGAGACTAGCCGCGAGACCCAGTACTTC. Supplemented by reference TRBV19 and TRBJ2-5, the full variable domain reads DGGITQSPKYLFRKEGQNVTLSCEQNLNHDAMYWYRQDPGQGLRLIYYSQIVNDFQKGDIAEGYSVSREKKESFPLTVTSAQKNPTAFYLCAVETSRETQYFGPGTRLLVL.

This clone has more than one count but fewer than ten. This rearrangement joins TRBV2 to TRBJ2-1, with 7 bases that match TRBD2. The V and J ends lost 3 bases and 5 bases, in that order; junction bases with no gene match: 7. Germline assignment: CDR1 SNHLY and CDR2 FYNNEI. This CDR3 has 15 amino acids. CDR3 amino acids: CASSDPGLPNNEQFF. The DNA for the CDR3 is TGTGCCAGCAGTGATCCGGGACTACCCAACAATGAGCAGTTCTTC.

The DNA of the CDR3 is TGTGCCAGCGCTTCCGGGACGGGGGAGGGGAAACTGTTTTTT. It is translated as CASASGTGEGKLFF. The chain has TRBV9 and TRBJ1-4, with D tentatively TRBD1 (5 bases). Looked up from germline, CDR1 is SGDLS and CDR2 is YYNGEE. With 7 bases removed from V and 11 bases from J, the gap between germline ends came to 21 bases. CDR3 size: 14 residues.